The 11 T cell receptor beta chains listed next were all sequenced from one sample in a study of shared clonotypes between healthy human individuals. Measured with immunoSEQ multiplex PCR; TCRdb has only the in-frame clones, and not every one. Among roughly 2.1 million clones listed, around 93% were seen once. CD45RO-negative cells were positively selected for CCR7, leaving out terminally differentiated effector memory CD45RA+ cells. The sequenced sample consisted of naive CD8+ T cells from PBMCs. The receptor set was obtained from a man younger than 35 in good health. Some clones in this sample may be carry-over from other donors' samples.

A remark on this clone: Other nucleotide sequences from this sample produce the same CDR3. The chain carries TRBV15 and TRBJ1-5; a weak D match, TRBD1 (6 bases). Germline values: CDR1 LNHNV, CDR2 YYDKDF (reference sequence). Trimming took 1 base from V and 4 from J, leaving 8 bases between them. The CDR3 runs to 14 residues. CDR3 in DNA: TGTGCCACCAGCAGAGGGACAGCTAATCAGCCCCAGCATTTT. This codes for CATSRGTANQPQHF. The full variable domain, with the rest looked up from reference TRBV15 and TRBJ1-5, is DAMVIQNPRYQVTQFGKPVTLSCSQTLNHNVMYWYQQKSSQAPKLLFHYYDKDFNNEADTPDNFQSRRPNTSFCFLDIRSPGLGDTAMYLCATSRGTANQPQHFGDGTRLSIL.

This clone appeared once. The chain recombines TRBV5-1 with TRBJ2-3, with unresolved D. The CDR3 runs 16 residues. CDR1 SGHRS and CDR2 YFSETQ come from the germline V gene. Trimming removed 4 bases from V and 4 bases from J, with 19 bases in between. The CDR3 region is CASSIWALGAADTQYF. The CDR3 region has the DNA TGCGCCAGCAGCATTTGGGCGTTGGGTGCGGCAGATACGCAGTATTTT.

A note on this clone: The identical CDR3 is also encoded by other nucleotide sequences in the sample. This chain uses TRBV28 with TRBJ2-5; D not certain. V was shortened by 3 bases and J by 3 bases, with 5 bases between the two germline ends. The CDR3 is made up of 12 amino acids. Per germline, CDR1 MDHEN and CDR2 SYDVKM. The CDR3 region is CASSFGKETQYF. The CDR3 DNA is TGTGCCAGCAGTTTTGGGAAAGAGACCCAGTACTTC.

The chain employs TRBV29-1 and TRBJ1-1; D is unresolved. The ends were cut back, 4 bases at V and 0 bases at J, with 15 bases in the middle. The CDR3 consists of 15 residues. Germline V gene sequence: CDR1 SQVTM, CDR2 ANQGSEA. The CDR3 spells CSVVVVAGVNTEAFF. The DNA of the CDR3 is TGCAGCGTTGTCGTAGTCGCGGGCGTGAACACTGAAGCTTTCTTT. The full variable domain, in which reference TRBV29-1 and TRBJ1-1 provide the parts outside the CDR3, is SAVISQKPSRDICQRGTSLTIQCQVDSQVTMMFWYRQQPGQSLTLIATANQGSEATYESGFVIDKFPISRPNLTFSTLTVSNMSPEDSSIYLCSVVVVAGVNTEAFFGQGTRLTVV.

This clone has more than one count but fewer than ten. A read error is likely, as this CDR3 ends without the conserved phenylalanine or tryptophan. The DNA is omitted, as the CDR3 cannot be located on it reliably, and the CDR3 follows TCRdb's listing. The chain has TRBV21-1 and TRBJ2-7. TRBV21-1 is a pseudogene segment. Both ends counted, the CDR3 spans 13 residues. CDR3 protein: CASSNDLKRATLP.

The chain couples TRBV9 to TRBJ2-3; D uncertain. This CDR3 contains 14 residues. The V gene's germline CDR1 is SGDLS and CDR2 YYNGEE. V gave up 0 bases and J gave up 4 bases, with 9 bases separating them. The CDR3 loop reads CASSVGAHPDTQYF. Written as DNA, the CDR3 is TGTGCCAGCAGCGTAGGTGCCCACCCAGATACGCAGTATTTT. Full variable domain (outside the CDR3, taken from reference TRBV9 and TRBJ2-3): DSGVTQTPKHLITATGQRVTLRCSPRSGDLSVYWYQQSLDQGLQFLIQYYNGEERAKGNILERFSAQQFPDLHSELNLSSLELGDSALYFCASSVGAHPDTQYFGPGTRLTVL.

The V and J genes are TRBV27 and TRBJ2-7; D not resolved. The CDR3 has 14 amino acids. The germline V gene encodes CDR1 MNHEY and CDR2 SMNVEV (reference sequence). The V end was cut by 6 bases, the J end by 3 bases, with 15 bases between. In nucleotides, the CDR3 is TGTGCCAGCAGCCCCAATCGGCCCTTCTACGAGCAGTACTTC. Its protein product is CASSPNRPFYEQYF.

This clone was seen a single time. The chain employs TRBV29-1 and TRBJ1-2; D is undetermined. Germline CDR1 reads SQVTM; CDR2 reads ANQGSEA. This CDR3 is 14 amino acids long. The V and J ends lost 3 bases and 3 bases respectively, with 14 bases between them. The CDR3 loop reads CSVDGGEGHYGYTF. DNA for the CDR3: TGCAGCGTTGACGGCGGGGAGGGCCACTATGGCTACACCTTC. The full variable domain, completed using reference TRBV29-1 and TRBJ1-2, is SAVISQKPSRDICQRGTSLTIQCQVDSQVTMMFWYRQQPGQSLTLIATANQGSEATYESGFVIDKFPISRPNLTFSTLTVSNMSPEDSSIYLCSVDGGEGHYGYTFGSGTRLTVV.

In the case of this clone: The CDR3 ends on some other residue instead of the conserved phenylalanine or tryptophan, so this is likely a read error. It is unclear where the CDR3 begins or ends on the DNA, so no DNA is shown, and the CDR3 is as TCRdb lists it. The chain employs TRBV9 and TRBJ1-3. CDR1 is SGDLS and CDR2 is YYNGEE in the germline V gene. The CDR3 spans 11 residues, counting both ends. The CDR3 is CASSNGVEVVL.

V is TRBV9 and J is TRBJ2-5; the D is unclear. Germline V lookup: CDR1 SGDLS, CDR2 YYNGEE. Trimming left V 0 bases short and J 5 bases short, with 8 bases between. The CDR3 spans 13 residues. The CDR3 is CASSVGPSETQYF. Here the CDR3 DNA reads TGTGCCAGCAGCGTAGGACCCAGCGAGACCCAGTACTTC.

This clone was seen a single time. The V and J genes are TRBV6-5 and TRBJ2-1; D unresolved. The V end was cut by 2 bases, the J end by 3 bases, with 11 bases between. CDR3 size: 15 residues. Germline CDR1 is MNHEY and CDR2 is SVGAGI. CDR3 residues: CASSYGVGLYNEQFF. CDR3 sequence (DNA): TGTGCCAGCAGTTACGGAGTTGGGCTCTACAATGAGCAGTTCTTC.